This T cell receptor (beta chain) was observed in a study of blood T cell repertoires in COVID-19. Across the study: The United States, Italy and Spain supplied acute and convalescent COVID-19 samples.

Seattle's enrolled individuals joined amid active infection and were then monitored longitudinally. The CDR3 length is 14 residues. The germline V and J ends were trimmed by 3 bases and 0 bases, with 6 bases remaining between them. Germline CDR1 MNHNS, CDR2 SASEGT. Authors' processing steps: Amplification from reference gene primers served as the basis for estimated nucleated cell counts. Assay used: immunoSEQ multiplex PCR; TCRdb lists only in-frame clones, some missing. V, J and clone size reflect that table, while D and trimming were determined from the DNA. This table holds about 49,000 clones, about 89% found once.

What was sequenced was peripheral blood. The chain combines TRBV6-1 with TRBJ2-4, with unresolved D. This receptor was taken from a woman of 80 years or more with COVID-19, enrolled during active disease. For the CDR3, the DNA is TGTGCCAGCAGTGAGTCGGTAGCCAAAAACATTCAGTACTTC. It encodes CASSESVAKNIQYF.